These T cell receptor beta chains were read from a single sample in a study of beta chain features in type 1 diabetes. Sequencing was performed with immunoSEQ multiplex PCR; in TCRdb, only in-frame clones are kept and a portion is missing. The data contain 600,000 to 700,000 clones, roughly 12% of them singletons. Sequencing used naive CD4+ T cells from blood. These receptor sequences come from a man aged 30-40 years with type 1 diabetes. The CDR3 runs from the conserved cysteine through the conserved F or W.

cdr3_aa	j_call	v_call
CASSPRTGNGYTF	TRBJ1-2	TRBV7-2
CASSPLGGPYNEQFF	TRBJ2-1	TRBV5-6
CASSPPTSTDTQYF	TRBJ2-3	TRBV7-8
CASSLQGGVNYGYTF	TRBJ1-2	TRBV4-3
CATQIQGSGNTIYF	TRBJ1-3	TRBV2
CASSLADSSYNEQFF	TRBJ2-1	TRBV5-1
CASSASPGQGIRQYF	TRBJ2-7	TRBV5-6
CASSSGQIQETQYF	TRBJ2-5	TRBV28
CASSSDSYEQYF	TRBJ2-7	TRBV5-1
CASSSADGPGAILYEQYF	TRBJ2-7	TRBV7-2
CASSRGTASTNEKLFF	TRBJ1-4	TRBV5-1
CASSPHRGRGAYEQYF	TRBJ2-7	TRBV7-9
CASSLSGSGANVLTF	TRBJ2-6	TRBV7-9
CASSPEGQGDYEQYF	TRBJ2-7	TRBV18
CASSRTLSYNEQFF	TRBJ2-1	TRBV7-2
CASSPPQGASSEQFF	TRBJ2-1	TRBV18
CASSDPRDAVSYEQYF	TRBJ2-7	TRBV25-1
CASSLSSSTAYGYTF	TRBJ1-2	TRBV11-2
CAIRDREETQYF	TRBJ2-5	TRBV10-3
CASSLRTGSSGNTIYF	TRBJ1-3	TRBV4-3
CASSYRRGSHQPQHF	TRBJ1-5	TRBV6-5
CASSLTGVEGYTF	TRBJ1-2	TRBV7-9
CASSLGRESHEQYF	TRBJ2-7	TRBV5-1
CSVAQDPGELFF	TRBJ2-2	TRBV29-1